Below, one T cell receptor (beta chain) is given with its context. This entry belongs to a study of immune heterogeneity within non-small cell lung tumors. Germline-derived CDR1 and CDR2 are MNHNS and SASEGT. The CDR3 spans 17 residues. V was trimmed by 6 bases and J by 0 bases, leaving 15 bases between them. Multiplex PCR was performed with 32 V and 13 J primers, and it amplified TCR beta CDR3. Using its own MiXCR run on the multiplex PCR reads, TCRdb lists one record per CDR3 protein. Here the sample spans some 10,000 distinct CDR3 sequences, roughly 29% being singletons. Template was bulk tumor genomic DNA, approximately 560 ng per sample. Biopsies, several per primary tumor and spaced far apart, were collected during surgery. Curative surgery was undertaken by patients, who had untreated, newly diagnosed non-small cell lung cancer.

The rearrangement uses TRBV6-1 and TRBJ2-6; D possibly corresponds to TRBD1 (6 bases). The sequenced material came from lung tumor tissue. The receptor's source is a man aged 45-65 years with non-small cell lung cancer. The CDR3 loop is CASSQQGFNSGANVLTF. DNA for the CDR3: TGTGCCAGCAGCCAACAGGGATTTAACTCTGGGGCCAACGTCCTGACTTTC.